This T cell receptor beta chain is drawn from a study of cytomegalovirus exposure and HLA in healthy donors. The study, taken as a whole, reports: V- and J-gene trimming in TCR beta was tied to a missense DCLRE1C variant by an analysis performed later. In an earlier analysis, about 90% or about 30%: the productive usage of most TCR beta V segments. The study put 150 or so TCR beta chains on its list as cytomegalovirus-associated.

Worth noting for this clone: Its specificity is not known.

This PCR relied on a set of 60 Vbeta primers and 13 Jbeta primers. Method: immunoSEQ multiplex PCR; TCRdb's copy keeps in-frame clones and lacks some. The sample carries 200,000 to 250,000 clones, about 80% recorded once. Sequenced material: PBMCs. This TCR derives from a man aged 18 to 30 in good health and CMV-seronegative.

For the CDR3, the DNA is TGTGCCTGGAGCCCCACGGGGGGTCTCGGTTCACCCCTCCACTTT. Its protein is CAWSPTGGLGSPLHF. J is TRBJ1-6 and V is TRBV30, with a possible D match to TRBD1 (5 bases). Germline lookup yields CDR1 GTSNPN and CDR2 SVGIG (reference sequence). V lost 3 bases, J lost 9 bases, and 18 bases lay in between. CDR3 length: 15 residues.